There are a few counts of the clone carrying this T cell receptor (beta chain). The antigen remains unidentified. The source of the sample is a study of CD4 T cells in relation to SARS-CoV-2 and coronaviruses. On the study more broadly: The HLA restriction of the shared crossreactive spike epitopes was mapped. The study's findings and limits: Each donor contributed either pre-pandemic or post-infection samples, not both.

The CDR3 is 17 amino acids. V trimming: 6 bases; J trimming: 0 bases; junction bases outside the gene matches: 10. Germline CDR1 is KGHSH and CDR2 is LQKENI. Here immunoSEQ multiplex PCR was the method, and the copy in TCRdb shows in-frame clones only, minus some. The sample holds 20,000 to 25,000 clones, approximately 70% seen once. The unexposed donors gave CD4+ T cells in about 2011-2018, prior to COVID-19. After more than eight days of culture, CD4+ T cells were isolated. This sequence was found in a human donor in good health. The sample taken for sequencing was CD4+ T cells from PBMCs, cultured in vitro. The J gene is TRBJ2-3, the V gene TRBV18; 9 bases match TRBD1. The CDR3 is CASSPAPTGGSTDTQYF. CDR3 sequence (DNA): TGTGCCAGCTCTCCGGCCCCTACAGGGGGCAGCACAGATACGCAGTATTTT.